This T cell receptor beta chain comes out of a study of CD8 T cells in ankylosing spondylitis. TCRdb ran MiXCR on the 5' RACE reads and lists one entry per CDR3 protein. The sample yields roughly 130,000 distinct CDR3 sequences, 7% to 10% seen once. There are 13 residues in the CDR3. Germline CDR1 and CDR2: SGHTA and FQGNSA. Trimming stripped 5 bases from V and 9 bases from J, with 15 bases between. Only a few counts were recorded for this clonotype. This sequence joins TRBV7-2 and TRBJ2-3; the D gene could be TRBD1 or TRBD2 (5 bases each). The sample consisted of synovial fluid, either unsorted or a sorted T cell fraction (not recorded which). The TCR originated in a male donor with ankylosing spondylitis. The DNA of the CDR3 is TGTGCCAGCAGCCCACGTGGGGGAAGGACGCAGTATTTT. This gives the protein CASSPRGGRTQYF.